This T cell receptor beta chain derives from a study of OX40 agonist ivuxolimab in advanced cancers. Study in general: Dose-escalation patients had hepatocellular carcinoma, melanoma, renal cell or head and neck cancer. General study results and limits: On average, a greater number of expanded clones characterised CD8+ T cells relative to CD4+. At 0.1 to 3.0 mg/kg and by week 6, clonal expansion occurred in CD4+ and CD8+ blood T cells.

In the case of this clone: The antigen is not known.

CDR1 is WSHSY, CDR2 SAAADI, per germline. Unmatched junction bases numbered 12, after V lost 8 bases and J lost 5 bases. This CDR3 is built from 15 residues. Sequencing used immunoSEQ multiplex PCR; TCRdb keeps in-frame clones, though not all of them. The data hold around 100,000 clones, with 90% observed a single time. Patients who had autoimmune disease history or got systemic immunosuppression were left out. The V and J genes are TRBV10-2 and TRBJ1-1; 9 bases align to TRBD1. Here the sequenced sample was CD4+ or CD8+ T cells sorted from blood, taken in a trial of the OX40 agonist ivuxolimab. This TCR was recovered from an adult with an advanced solid tumor such as melanoma, head and neck, liver or kidney cancer. CDR3 sequence: CASGARPDRGTEAFF. CDR3 nucleotide sequence: TGCGCCAGCGGGGCTCGCCCGGACAGGGGAACTGAAGCTTTCTTT.